This T cell receptor beta chain was identified during a study of blood T cell repertoires in COVID-19. At the level of the study: T cells, B-cell-depleted T cells, or PBMCs provided the cDNA or gDNA that served as material.

Sequencing used immunoSEQ multiplex PCR; TCRdb keeps in-frame clones, though not all of them. The table lists hundreds of thousands of clones, about four fifths of them singletons. This clone was seen once. Germline trimming cut 5 bases from V and 3 bases from J; bases unmatched to any gene: 5. Germline V gene sequence: CDR1 KGHDR, CDR2 SFDVKD. The CDR3 is 14 amino acids. This chain uses TRBV24-1 with TRBJ1-2, with 7 positions matching TRBD1. This sequence was found in a woman between 35 and 50 years old with active or convalescent COVID-19. The source material was peripheral blood. The CDR3 protein is CATSARGPDYGYTF. CDR3 in DNA: TGTGCCACCAGTGCGAGGGGGCCGGACTATGGCTACACCTTC.